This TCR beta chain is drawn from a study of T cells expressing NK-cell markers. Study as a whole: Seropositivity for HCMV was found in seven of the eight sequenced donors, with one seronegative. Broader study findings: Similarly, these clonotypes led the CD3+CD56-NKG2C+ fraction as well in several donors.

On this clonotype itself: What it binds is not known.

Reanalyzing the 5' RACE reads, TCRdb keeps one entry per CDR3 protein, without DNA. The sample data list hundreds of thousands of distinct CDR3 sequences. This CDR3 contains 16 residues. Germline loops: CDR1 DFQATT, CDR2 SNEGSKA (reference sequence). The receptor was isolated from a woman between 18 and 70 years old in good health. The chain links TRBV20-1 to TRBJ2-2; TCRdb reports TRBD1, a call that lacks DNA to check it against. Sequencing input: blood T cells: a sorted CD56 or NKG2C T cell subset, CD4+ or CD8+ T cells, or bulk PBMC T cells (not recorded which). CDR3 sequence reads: CSAREGRGLNTGELFF.